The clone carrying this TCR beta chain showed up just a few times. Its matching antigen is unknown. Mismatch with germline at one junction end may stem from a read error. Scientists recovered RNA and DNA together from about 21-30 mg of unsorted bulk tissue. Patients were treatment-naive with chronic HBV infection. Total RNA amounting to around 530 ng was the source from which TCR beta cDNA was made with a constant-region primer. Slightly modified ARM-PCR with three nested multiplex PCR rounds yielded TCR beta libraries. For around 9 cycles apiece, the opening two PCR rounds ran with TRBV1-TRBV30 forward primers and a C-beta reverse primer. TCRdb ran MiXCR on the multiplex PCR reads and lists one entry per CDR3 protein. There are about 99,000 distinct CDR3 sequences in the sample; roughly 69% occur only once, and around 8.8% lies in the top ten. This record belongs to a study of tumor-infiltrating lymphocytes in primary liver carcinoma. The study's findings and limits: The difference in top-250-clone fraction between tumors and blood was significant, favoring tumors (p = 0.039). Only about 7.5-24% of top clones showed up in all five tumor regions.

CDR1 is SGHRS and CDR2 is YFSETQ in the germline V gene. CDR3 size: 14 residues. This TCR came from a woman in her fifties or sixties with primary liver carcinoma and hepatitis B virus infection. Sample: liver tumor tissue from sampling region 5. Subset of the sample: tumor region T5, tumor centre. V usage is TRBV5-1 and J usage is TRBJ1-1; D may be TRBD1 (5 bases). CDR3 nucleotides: TGCGCCAGCGACTGGGGGGATCTGAACACTGTAGCTTTCTTT. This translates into CASDWGDLNTVAFF.